The 7 T cell receptor beta chains below come from one sample, sequenced in a study of shared clonotypes between healthy human individuals. Only in-frame clones appear in the TCRdb table, and some are missing; sequencing was by immunoSEQ multiplex PCR. The data contain 950,000 to 1,200,000 clones, 77% of them singletons. Sequenced: memory CD4+ T cells from PBMCs. Indicated subset: CD45RA-negative fraction. All receptors come from a man between 18 and 29 years old in good health. Some clones in this sample may be carry-over from other donors' samples.

The chain carries TRBV4-1 and TRBJ2-5, with D perhaps TRBD2 (5 bases). Germline V gene lookup returns CDR1 MGHRA and CDR2 YSYEKL. The CDR3 runs to 15 residues. V lost 0 bases and J lost 3, with 11 bases in between. CDR3 loop: CASSQEGSGKETQYF. CDR3 coding DNA: TGCGCCAGCAGCCAAGAAGGATCGGGGAAAGAGACCCAGTACTTC.

The sample holds one count of this clone. The chain joins TRBV5-4 to TRBJ2-1, with 7 bases fitting TRBD1. Losses at the gene ends were 3 bases for V and 3 bases for J; bases not matched to a gene: 6. The CDR3 runs 15 residues. Germline assignment: CDR1 SGHNT and CDR2 YYREEE (reference sequence). The CDR3: CASSSRTGIYNEQFF. DNA for the CDR3: TGTGCCAGCAGCTCCCGGACAGGAATCTACAATGAGCAGTTCTTC. The whole variable domain, filled in from reference TRBV5-4 and TRBJ2-1, reads ETGVTQSPTHLIKTRGQQVTLRCSSQSGHNTVSWYQQALGQGPQFIFQYYREEENGRGNFPPRFSGLQFPNYSSELNVNALELDDSALYLCASSSRTGIYNEQFFGPGTRLTVL.

V gene TRBV28 combines with J gene TRBJ1-1, with unresolved D. There are 13 residues in the CDR3. Germline V gives CDR1 MDHEN, CDR2 SYDVKM. The germline V and J ends were trimmed by 2 bases and 11 bases, with 15 bases remaining between them. CDR3 sequence: CASSLGFSGFAFF. The CDR3, as DNA: TGTGCCAGCAGTTTAGGGTTTTCGGGGTTTGCTTTCTTT.

Comments on this clone: This specimen includes other DNA sequences encoding the same CDR3. This sequence joins TRBV9 and TRBJ2-1, with D possibly TRBD1 on 5 matching bases. Germline V gene lookup returns CDR1 SGDLS and CDR2 YYNGEE. V lost 0 bases and J lost 4, with 8 bases in between. The CDR3 covers 14 residues. The CDR3 here is CASSVAGHYNEQFF. Written as DNA, the CDR3 is TGTGCCAGCAGCGTAGCTGGACATTACAATGAGCAGTTCTTC.

The chain recombines TRBV30 with TRBJ1-1, with no clear D. This CDR3 is built from 13 residues. The V end was cut by 0 bases, the J end by 0 bases, with 5 bases between. Germline values: CDR1 GTSNPN, CDR2 SVGIG (reference sequence). The CDR3 sequence is CAWSVRLNTEAFF. The DNA of the CDR3 is TGTGCCTGGAGTGTACGTCTGAACACTGAAGCTTTCTTT.

The V and J genes are TRBV11-1 and TRBJ2-2, with a tentative D call TRBD1 (6 bases). V lost 5 bases, J lost 0 bases, and 13 bases lay in between. CDR1 and CDR2 (germline): SGHAT, FQDESV (reference sequence). This CDR3 has 16 amino acids. CDR3 DNA sequence: TGTGCCAGCAGCCATGACAGGACAGCGAACACCGGGGAGCTGTTTTTT. Translation: CASSHDRTANTGELFF.

The chain links TRBV7-9 to TRBJ2-1; D uncertain. Germline-derived CDR1 and CDR2 are SEHNR and FQNEAQ (reference sequence). V was cut by 4 bases and J by 12 bases, with 10 bases left in between. CDR3 size: 11 residues. In DNA, the CDR3 is TGTGCCAGCAGCTCGACCTTGCGGCAGTTCTTC. Translation: CASSSTLRQFF.